The 28 T cell receptor beta chains below were found in one sample sequenced in a study of blood T cell repertoires in COVID-19 (dated by TCRdb to the early 2020s). The library was produced with the immunoSEQ multiplex PCR assay. As stored in TCRdb, this immuneACCESS dataset retains in-frame rearrangements with V and J assigned. A fraction of the clones does not appear; measured against another copy, unresolved V genes explain less than half of the discrepancy, and the remainder lacks a known reason. Recorded for this sample are under 300,000 clones; approximately 88% of them occurred a single time. 1.5% to 2% of the sample lies in the top ten. Sample: PBMCs or T cells enriched from blood (not recorded which). The receptors stem from a woman aged 35 to 49 who had recovered from COVID-19.

V and J are TRBV4-2 and TRBJ2-6, with D possibly being TRBD2 (5 bases). Looked up from germline, CDR1 is LGHNA and CDR2 is YNFKEQ. V was trimmed by 0 bases and J by 0 bases, leaving 6 bases between them. The CDR3 has 16 amino acids. The chain's CDR3 is CASSQDRDSGANVLTF. For the CDR3, the DNA is TGTGCCAGCAGCCAAGATCGGGACTCTGGGGCCAACGTCCTGACTTTC.

The rearrangement joins TRBV5-1 to TRBJ1-2; TRBD1 aligns across 7 bases. After removal of 4 bases from V and 2 bases from J, the junction contained 8 bases not matched to a gene. The CDR3 consists of 15 residues. Germline CDR1 and CDR2: SGHRS and YFSETQ. CDR3 loop: CASSTDRVGNYGYTF. The CDR3 DNA sequence: TGCGCCAGCAGCACCGACAGGGTAGGGAACTATGGCTACACCTTC.

The chain has TRBV18 and TRBJ1-4, with 9 bases that match TRBD1. V dropped 6 bases and J dropped 8; count of bases not matched to a gene: 7. The CDR3 runs 14 residues. Per germline, CDR1 KGHSH and CDR2 LQKENI. In DNA, the CDR3 is TGTGCCAGCTCCCTACAGGGGGCTATCGAAAAACTGTTTTTT. This sequence encodes CASSLQGAIEKLFF.

This chain links TRBV27 with TRBJ1-2; 7 bases are a match to TRBD1. Germline lookup yields CDR1 MNHEY and CDR2 SMNVEV (reference sequence). CDR3 length: 15 amino acids. J gave up 6 bases and V 0 bases, and 7 bases lay outside the gene matches. The DNA of the CDR3 is TGTGCCAGCAGTTTATCGCGGGACAGAGGAGATGGCTACACCTTC. Translated, it gives CASSLSRDRGDGYTF.

CDR3 in DNA: TGTGCCAGCAGCCCGGAGCCGCAGCGCCCTGACTATGGCTACACCTTC. Encoded protein: CASSPEPQRPDYGYTF. V and J are TRBV5-4 and TRBJ1-2; D not resolved. Trimming removed 4 bases at V and 3 bases at J, with 19 bases between. Germline values: CDR1 SGHNT, CDR2 YYREEE (reference sequence). CDR3 length: 16 amino acids.

The rearrangement joins TRBV11-2 to TRBJ1-2, with D perhaps matching TRBD1 (6 bases). With 0 bases removed from V and 5 bases from J, the gap between germline ends came to 13 bases. Looked up from germline, CDR1 is SGHAT and CDR2 is FQNNGV. The CDR3 spans 15 residues. The CDR3 nucleotides read TGTGCCAGCAGCTTAGAACGGGGGGGCGGTTATGGCTACACCTTC. It is translated as CASSLERGGGYGYTF.

V is TRBV6-5 and J is TRBJ1-2; 8 bases are shared with TRBD1. With 7 bases clipped from V and 7 bases from J, the junction kept 11 bases outside the gene matches. The CDR3 totals 14 residues. Germline assignment: CDR1 MNHEY and CDR2 SVGAGI. The CDR3 spells CASNPGQGAIGYTF. DNA for the CDR3: TGTGCCAGCAACCCGGGCCAGGGGGCGATTGGCTACACCTTC.

V usage is TRBV9 and J usage is TRBJ2-1; TRBD1 might be the D (5 bases). The germline V gene encodes CDR1 SGDLS and CDR2 YYNGEE. V lost 2 bases and J 0 bases, leaving 18 bases between the germline ends. The CDR3 sequence is 18 residues long. In DNA, the CDR3 is TGTGCCAGCAGCGTCCGACCCGACAGAGACCCCTCCTACAATGAGCAGTTCTTC. As protein: CASSVRPDRDPSYNEQFF.

This rearrangement joins TRBV27 to TRBJ1-6; 7 nucleotides align to TRBD1. The CDR3 loop spans 19 amino acids. Germline assignment: CDR1 MNHEY and CDR2 SMNVEV (reference sequence). The V segment lost 1 base and the J segment 7 bases; nucleotides outside the gene matches: 16. The chain's CDR3 is CASSLYRPPMRGHNSPLHF. In DNA form, the CDR3 reads TGTGCCAGCAGTTTATACCGCCCCCCCATGAGGGGGCACAATTCACCCCTCCACTTT.

This clone was recorded only once. In DNA form, the CDR3 reads TGTGCCAGTAGTATTTTCGCAGGGATCACTCAGCCCCAGCATTTT. Protein: CASSIFAGITQPQHF. The chain uses TRBV19 and TRBJ1-5; tentative D call: TRBD1 (5 bases). Deletions cut 3 bases from V and 6 bases from J, with 15 bases between. This CDR3 comprises 15 residues. Germline V CDR1 and CDR2: LNHDA, SQIVND (reference sequence).

This clone was picked up one time. The V gene is TRBV19, the J gene TRBJ2-6; possibly TRBD2 for D (5 bases). CDR1 LNHDA and CDR2 SQIVND come from the germline V gene (reference sequence). V was clipped by 6 bases and J by 0 bases, with 9 bases between them. The CDR3 runs to 15 residues. The CDR3 coding sequence is TGTGCCAGTAGCTCCGGGAACTCTGGGGCCAACGTCCTGACTTTC. Translating it yields CASSSGNSGANVLTF.

This chain links TRBV19 with TRBJ1-1; 8 nucleotides agree with TRBD1. The CDR3 has 14 residues. The ends lost 3 bases at V and 5 bases at J; junction bases unmatched: 5. CDR1 and CDR2 (germline): LNHDA, SQIVND (reference sequence). The CDR3 here is CASSIQGAVTEAFF. DNA of the CDR3: TGTGCCAGTAGTATCCAGGGGGCGGTAACTGAAGCTTTCTTT.

This sequence joins TRBV18 and TRBJ2-1; D perhaps matches TRBD1 (6 bases). Germline CDR1 and CDR2: KGHSH and LQKENI. Trimming removed 2 bases from V and 2 bases from J, with 13 bases in between. The length of the CDR3 is 16 residues. The CDR3 sequence is CASSPGRRGPYNEQFF. CDR3 in DNA: TGTGCCAGCTCACCAGGCCGCAGGGGTCCCTACAATGAGCAGTTCTTC.

The chain couples TRBV3-1 (or the pseudogene TRBV3-2) to TRBJ1-4; D call uncertain. Between the trimmed V and J ends, which lost 4 bases and 8 bases, there was a span of 11 bases. CDR1 LGHDT and CDR2 YNNKEL come from the germline V gene (reference sequence). The CDR3 runs 13 residues. CDR3 DNA sequence: TGTGCCAGCAGCCCCCAGTTATCCGAAAAACTGTTTTTT. This translates into CASSPQLSEKLFF.

This chain's CDR3 is CASSKMGTRDTEAFF. CDR3 bases: TGTGCCAGCAGCAAAATGGGCACCAGGGACACTGAAGCTTTCTTT. This chain uses TRBV21-1 with TRBJ1-1; the table gives TRBD1 as D, unverified against the DNA. TRBV21-1 is a documented pseudogene. This CDR3 has 15 residues.

This rearrangement joins TRBV12-3 or TRBV12-4 to TRBJ1-4; D might be TRBD1 (6 bases). Trimming left V 6 bases short and J 11 bases short, with 16 bases between. CDR3 length: 13 residues. CDR3 in amino acids: CASSPSGERKLFF. For the CDR3, the DNA is TGTGCCAGCAGCCCTTCAGGGGAGAGGAAACTGTTTTTT.

CDR3 coding DNA: TGTGCCGGGGGGCGGGACAGGCCCGTGGGCTACACCTTC. This encodes CAGGRDRPVGYTF. This chain connects TRBV30 to TRBJ1-2; 8 bases are a match to TRBD1. The length of the CDR3 is 13 residues. The germline V gene encodes CDR1 GTSNPN and CDR2 SVGIG (reference sequence). The junction had 13 bases not matched to a gene; V was cut back by 8 bases and J by 8 bases.

The rearrangement uses TRBV18 and TRBJ1-1; 7 bases align to TRBD1. The CDR3 length is 14 residues. Germline trimming cut 1 base from V and 5 bases from J; bases unmatched to any gene: 4. Germline V gene sequence: CDR1 KGHSH, CDR2 LQKENI. DNA for the CDR3: TGTGCCAGCTCACCACTAGGGACAGATACTGAAGCTTTCTTT. Protein: CASSPLGTDTEAFF.

V is TRBV20-1 and J is TRBJ2-7; D is perhaps TRBD2 (5 bases). V was trimmed by 3 bases and J by 2 bases, leaving 14 bases between them. This CDR3 has 14 residues. Germline V CDR1 and CDR2: DFQATT, SNEGSKA (reference sequence). CDR3 amino acids: CSASPSSGTYEQYF. The CDR3 nucleotides are TGCAGTGCTAGTCCCTCGAGCGGCACCTACGAGCAGTACTTC.

A few counts support this clone. This chain joins TRBV30 and TRBJ1-6; the match to TRBD1 covers 8 bases. Germline trimming cut 4 bases from V and 7 bases from J; bases unmatched to any gene: 3. There are 13 residues in the CDR3. Germline assignment: CDR1 GTSNPN and CDR2 SVGIG (reference sequence). CDR3 in amino acids: CAWKRTGNSPLHF. DNA of the CDR3: TGTGCCTGGAAAAGGACAGGGAATTCACCCCTCCACTTT.

The genes are TRBV7-3 and TRBJ2-1, with 8 bases matching TRBD2. Germline V gene data show CDR1 as SGHTA and CDR2 as FQGTGA. Trimming at V came to 5 bases and at J to 10 bases, leaving 13 bases not matched to a gene. The CDR3 loop spans 15 amino acids. This CDR3 reads CASSLQIGGAKEQFF. The CDR3 region has the DNA TGTGCCAGCAGCCTCCAAATCGGGGGGGCCAAAGAGCAGTTCTTC.

The V gene is TRBV24-1, the J gene TRBJ2-5; 7 bases line up with TRBD1. The ends lost 9 bases at V and 3 bases at J; junction bases unmatched: 9. The CDR3 spans 14 residues. The V gene's germline CDR1 is KGHDR and CDR2 SFDVKD. For the CDR3, the DNA is TGTGCCACCTCTGAGGCAGGGGGAAAAGAGACCCAGTACTTC. This codes for CATSEAGGKETQYF.

The chain links TRBV6-4 to TRBJ1-2, with 9 bases that match TRBD1. Per the germline V gene, CDR1 is MRHNA and CDR2 is SNTAGT. This CDR3 has 14 amino acids. V was pared by 6 bases and J by 8 bases, with 10 bases of the junction left unmatched. The CDR3 here is CASSEPGTGSGYTF. CDR3 DNA sequence: TGTGCCAGCAGCGAACCCGGGACAGGGAGCGGCTACACCTTC.

The V call is TRBV24-1, the J call TRBJ2-1; D gene unclear. V was clipped by 3 bases and J by 6 bases, with 8 bases between them. Germline loops: CDR1 KGHDR, CDR2 SFDVKD. The CDR3 sequence is 13 residues long. The CDR3 DNA sequence: TGTGCCACCAGTGATCCCCAGATCAATGAGCAGTTCTTC. This codes for CATSDPQINEQFF.

The chain carries TRBV10-3 and TRBJ1-3, with 7 bases fitting TRBD1. CDR3 length equals 15 residues. The J segment lost 2 bases and the V segment lost 9 bases, leaving 10 bases of the junction unmatched. CDR1 and CDR2 from the germline V gene are ENHRY and SYGVKD. The CDR3 DNA is TGTGCCATTTCAACCACAGGGGATCCTGGAAACACCATATATTTT. It yields the protein CAISTTGDPGNTIYF.

The V gene is TRBV6-2 or TRBV6-3, the J gene TRBJ1-2; D might be TRBD1 (5 bases). This CDR3 contains 17 residues. Deletions cut 2 bases from V and 0 bases from J, with 16 bases between. Germline values: CDR1 MNHEY, CDR2 SVGEGT. Written as DNA, the CDR3 is TGTGCCAGCAGTTACCCGCAGGGAATCGCGACTAACTATGGCTACACCTTC. It is translated as CASSYPQGIATNYGYTF.

Only one count was recorded for this clone. CDR3 sequence (DNA): TGTGCCAGCAGCCCACCCGGAGTAGAAATTGGCTACACCTTC. It translates to CASSPPGVEIGYTF. This rearrangement joins TRBV7-9 to TRBJ1-2; D not certain. Trimming removed 5 bases from V and 7 bases from J, with 17 bases in between. The CDR3 is 14 amino acids. The germline gives CDR1 SEHNR, CDR2 FQNEAQ (reference sequence).

The CDR3 DNA is TGTGCCAGCAGCCAAGGAAGTCTACCAAACACCATATATTTT. It yields the protein CASSQGSLPNTIYF. The V gene is TRBV3-1 (or the pseudogene TRBV3-2), the J gene TRBJ1-3; D is unresolved. The V gene's germline CDR1 is LGHDT and CDR2 YNNKEL (reference sequence). V dropped 1 base and J dropped 6 bases, with 10 bases sitting between them. The CDR3 is 14 residues long.